The 28 T cell receptor beta chains presented below share a single source sample, sequenced in a study of T-cell memory formation after mild COVID-19. Each CDR3 protein is one row after TCRdb ran MiXCR on the 5' RACE reads. The data contain 150,000 to 200,000 distinct CDR3 sequences, 15% to 20% of them singletons. Sequenced input: PBMCs or a T cell subset sorted from them (not recorded which). These receptors all come from a man aged 18 to 30 who had mild COVID-19 (a few samples of this study predate the infection). Cell type and time point are not known.

V is TRBV7-2 and J is TRBJ1-1, with D uncertain. This CDR3 is 13 amino acids long. V gave up 1 base and J gave up 7 bases, with 10 bases separating them. The germline gives CDR1 SGHTA, CDR2 FQGNSA. CDR3 DNA: TGTGCCAGCAGCTTAGTCGGGCAGGATGAAGCTTTCTTT. Amino acid sequence: CASSLVGQDEAFF.

The gene calls are TRBV20-1 and TRBJ2-5; no definite D call. Germline V gene sequence: CDR1 DFQATT, CDR2 SNEGSKA (reference sequence). With 1 base removed from V and 5 bases from J, the gap between germline ends came to 8 bases. The CDR3 spans 12 residues. CDR3 in DNA: TGCAGTGCTAGAGCTCTCGGGGAGACCCAGTACTTC. As protein: CSARALGETQYF.

This clonotype appeared a few times. The chain is built from TRBV20-1 and TRBJ1-2; 7 nucleotides match TRBD1. Germline V gene sequence: CDR1 DFQATT, CDR2 SNEGSKA (reference sequence). This CDR3 has 13 residues. Unmatched junction bases numbered 9, after V lost 7 bases and J lost 4 bases. The CDR3 nucleotides read TGCAGTGTCACCGACAGGGCCTTCTATGGCTACACCTTC. Translating it yields CSVTDRAFYGYTF.

There are a few counts of this clonotype. The J gene is TRBJ2-7, the V gene TRBV18; tentative D call: TRBD1 (6 bases). The ends were cut back, 1 base at V and 2 bases at J, with 6 bases in the middle. CDR1 is KGHSH and CDR2 is LQKENI in the germline V gene. The CDR3 loop spans 13 amino acids. The CDR3 nucleotides are TGTGCCAGCTCACCACAGGGGGCCTACGAGCAGTACGTC. It yields the protein CASSPQGAYEQYV.

J is TRBJ2-2 and V is TRBV6-2 or TRBV6-3; no definite D call. V was trimmed by 0 bases and J by 6 bases, leaving 5 bases between them. This CDR3 region has 13 residues. Per germline, CDR1 MNHEY and CDR2 SVGEGT. The CDR3 DNA follows: TGTGCCAGCAGTTACTCGCACGCCGGGGAGCTGTTTTTT. Its translation is CASSYSHAGELFF.

The V gene is TRBV4-2, the J gene TRBJ1-1; D perhaps matches TRBD1 (6 bases). This CDR3 contains 16 residues. Deletions cut 4 bases from V and 3 bases from J, with 18 bases between. Germline-derived CDR1 and CDR2 are LGHNA and YNFKEQ. CDR3 bases: TGTGCCAGCAGCCCCCCAAGGCAGGGGTTATACACTGAAGCTTTCTTT. Protein product: CASSPPRQGLYTEAFF.

In its sample, this clonotype was seen a few times. The chain couples TRBV4-3 to TRBJ2-1; TRBD1 agrees at 7 bases. The ends lost 3 bases at V and 0 bases at J; junction bases unmatched: 8. Germline V CDR1 and CDR2: LGHNA, YSLEER. This CDR3 spans 17 amino acids. The CDR3 region has the DNA TGCGCCAGCAGCCAGCCAGCCGGGACAGCCTCCTACAATGAGCAGTTCTTC. This sequence encodes CASSQPAGTASYNEQFF.

This clonotype was observed a few times. The rearrangement links TRBV11-2 to TRBJ2-7; D remains ambiguous. Germline CDR1 SGHAT, CDR2 FQNNGV. The CDR3 spans 14 residues. Trimming left V 5 bases short and J 3 bases short, with 14 bases between. The CDR3 DNA is TGTGCCAGCAGCATCGGGCCGGACCGCTACGAGCAGTACTTC. This encodes CASSIGPDRYEQYF.

The rearrangement links TRBV5-1 to TRBJ2-2; no clear D gene. The V gene's germline CDR1 is SGHRS and CDR2 YFSETQ. There are 14 residues in the CDR3. The germline V and J ends were trimmed by 0 bases and 4 bases, with 7 bases remaining between them. CDR3 region: CASSLEGITGELFF. The CDR3 nucleotides are TGCGCCAGCAGCTTGGAAGGGATCACCGGGGAGCTGTTTTTT.

The CDR3 DNA follows: TGTGCCAGCAGTTACCGGCGCAGCTTGAGCAATGAGCAGTTCTTC. Protein: CASSYRRSLSNEQFF. The rearrangement joins TRBV6-5 to TRBJ2-1, with no clear D. This CDR3 spans 15 amino acids. Trimming removed 2 bases at V and 6 bases at J, with 14 bases between. Looked up from germline, CDR1 is MNHEY and CDR2 is SVGAGI.

This clonotype has only a few counts. This sequence joins TRBV20-1 and TRBJ2-6; D remains ambiguous. V was pared by 6 bases and J by 4 bases, with 10 bases between. This CDR3 comprises 13 residues. CDR1 is DFQATT, CDR2 SNEGSKA, per germline (reference sequence). This chain's CDR3 is CSAPLEGANVLTF. In DNA, the CDR3 is TGCAGTGCCCCGCTGGAGGGGGCCAACGTCCTGACTTTC.

The chain uses TRBV7-9 and TRBJ1-6, with 8 bases identical to TRBD1. CDR3 size: 15 residues. With 5 bases clipped from V and 8 bases from J, the junction kept 8 bases outside the gene matches. Per the germline V gene, CDR1 is SEHNR and CDR2 is FQNEAQ (reference sequence). The DNA for the CDR3 is TGTGCCAGCAGCGCCAGACAGGGGTGGGATTCACCCCTCCACTTT. This codes for CASSARQGWDSPLHF.

The rearrangement links TRBV5-1 to TRBJ2-1, with 9 nucleotides matching TRBD2. Trimming took 0 bases from V and 7 from J; bases not matched to a gene: 5. The CDR3 contains 15 residues. Germline CDR1 SGHRS, CDR2 YFSETQ. The CDR3: CASSLEQRGANEQFF. In nucleotides, the CDR3 is TGCGCCAGCAGCTTGGAGCAGCGGGGGGCAAATGAGCAGTTCTTC.

This clonotype was observed many times. V and J are TRBV5-8 and TRBJ2-5; D gene unclear. V was cut by 1 base and J by 4 bases, with 2 bases left in between. The CDR3 loop spans 11 amino acids. The V gene's germline CDR1 is SGHTS and CDR2 YDEGEE. CDR3 in amino acids: CASSLIETQYF. The CDR3 bases are TGTGCCAGCAGCTTGATAGAGACCCAGTACTTC. The full variable domain, its missing parts supplied by reference TRBV5-8 and TRBJ2-5, is EAGVTQSPTHLIKTRGQQATLRCSPISGHTSVYWYQQALGLGLQFLLWYDEGEERNRGNFPPRFSGRQFPNYSSELNVNALELEDSALYLCASSLIETQYFGPGTRLLVL.

This clonotype has only a few counts. The gene calls are TRBV18 and TRBJ2-7; 7 positions agree with TRBD1. Losses at the gene ends were 3 bases for V and 6 bases for J; bases not matched to a gene: 11. This CDR3 region has 15 residues. Germline V gene sequence: CDR1 KGHSH, CDR2 LQKENI. The CDR3 nucleotides are TGTGCCAGCTCACCGACTACACGACAGGGATTCGAGCAGTACTTC. Translation: CASSPTTRQGFEQYF.

The CDR3 sequence is CASGQGRTGELFF. The CDR3 nucleotides are TGCGCCAGTGGACAGGGGCGGACCGGGGAGCTGTTTTTT. This chain links TRBV5-1 with TRBJ2-2, with 9 bases matching TRBD1. From germline, CDR1 is SGHRS and CDR2 YFSETQ. Trimming cost V 8 bases and J 5 bases; bases outside gene matches: 4. CDR3 length equals 13 residues.

This clonotype came up once. V usage is TRBV28 and J usage is TRBJ1-1; 9 nucleotides agree with TRBD1. Germline V gene sequence: CDR1 MDHEN, CDR2 SYDVKM. After removal of 7 bases from V and 5 bases from J, the junction contained 14 bases not matched to a gene. This CDR3 region has 16 residues. The CDR3 DNA follows: TGTGCCAGCAATCTCGCCGGACAGGGGAGGGGTACTGAAGCTTTCTTT. This encodes CASNLAGQGRGTEAFF.

The chain recombines TRBV7-9 with TRBJ1-6; D remains unclear. V lost 2 bases and J 5 bases, leaving 7 bases between the germline ends. Germline values: CDR1 SEHNR, CDR2 FQNEAQ (reference sequence). The CDR3 consists of 14 residues. The CDR3 DNA follows: TGTGCCAGCAGCTTACTAAATGATAATTCACCCCTCCACTTT. Amino acids: CASSLLNDNSPLHF. Full variable domain (remainder filled in from reference TRBV7-9 and TRBJ1-6): DTGVSQNPRHKITKRGQNVTFRCDPISEHNRLYWYRQTLGQGPEFLTYFQNEAQLEKSRLLSDRFSAERPKGSFSTLEIQRTEQGDSAMYLCASSLLNDNSPLHFGNGTRLTVT.

This clonotype was picked up a small number of times. The V call is TRBV5-1, the J call TRBJ1-1; 8 bases align to TRBD1. CDR3 length: 15 amino acids. Germline values: CDR1 SGHRS, CDR2 YFSETQ. Trimming took 4 bases from V and 4 from J; bases not matched to a gene: 9. CDR3 in DNA: TGCGCCAGCAGCCCCCCCGGACAGGGTCCCACTGAAGCTTTCTTT. This codes for CASSPPGQGPTEAFF.

The chain couples TRBV7-2 to TRBJ2-7; TRBD2 might be the D (5 bases). Trimming pared 6 bases from V and 4 bases from J, leaving 22 bases between. This CDR3 is built from 16 residues. Per the germline V gene, CDR1 is SGHTA and CDR2 is FQGNSA. The CDR3 region has the DNA TGTGCCAGCAGTCGGCCCCCGGGGTTGTCGGGGTACGAGCAGTACTTC. Translated: CASSRPPGLSGYEQYF.

This chain links TRBV4-2 with TRBJ2-3; no clear D. Trimming took off 0 bases at V and 8 bases at J, with 9 bases between the two ends. The CDR3 covers 13 residues. In germline, CDR1 is LGHNA, CDR2 YNFKEQ. CDR3 protein: CASSQEDLGTQYF. The CDR3 coding sequence is TGTGCCAGCAGCCAAGAGGACCTCGGTACGCAGTATTTT.

This chain links TRBV7-2 with TRBJ2-7; D assignment may be TRBD1 or TRBD2 (5 bases each). Trimming shortened V by 4 bases and J by 2 bases, and 15 bases separated the two germline ends. This CDR3 is 15 amino acids long. Germline V gene data show CDR1 as SGHTA and CDR2 as FQGNSA. CDR3 nucleotides: TGTGCCAGCAGCTCGGGGCATTATGGGACCTACGAGCAGTACTTC. As protein: CASSSGHYGTYEQYF.

The chain employs TRBV2 and TRBJ1-6, with D possibly matching TRBD1 (5 bases). CDR1 and CDR2 from the germline V gene are SNHLY and FYNNEI. This CDR3 region has 14 residues. Trimming removed 5 bases from V and 10 bases from J, with 15 bases in between. The CDR3: CASSQDSPRSPLHF. The CDR3 DNA sequence: TGTGCCAGCAGTCAAGACAGCCCCCGATCACCCCTCCACTTT.

This clonotype has a count of ten or more. This chain links TRBV6-2 or TRBV6-3 with TRBJ1-5, with D perhaps matching TRBD1 (5 bases). This CDR3 contains 14 residues. Trimming left V 6 bases short and J 2 bases short, with 11 bases between. Germline values: CDR1 MNHEY, CDR2 SVGEGT. CDR3 sequence (DNA): TGTGCCAGCAGATCACTACAGGGCAATCAGCCCCAGCATTTT. Residues: CASRSLQGNQPQHF.

This clonotype showed up many times. The genes are TRBV20-1 and TRBJ1-5; TRBD1 aligns across 9 bases. Germline lookup yields CDR1 DFQATT and CDR2 SNEGSKA (reference sequence). CDR3 length equals 13 residues. V shed 5 bases and J 6 bases; nucleotides not matched to a gene: 5. The CDR3 here is CSAAQGAGQPQHF. For the CDR3, the DNA is TGCAGTGCTGCACAGGGGGCTGGTCAGCCCCAGCATTTT.

J is TRBJ2-5 and V is TRBV5-6; D possibly corresponds to TRBD1 (6 bases). The V and J ends lost 4 bases and 1 base respectively, with 11 bases between them. The germline gives CDR1 SGHDT, CDR2 YYEEEE. The CDR3 contains 14 residues. In nucleotides, the CDR3 is TGTGCCAGCAGCCTCGGACAGTTCCAAGAGACCCAGTACTTC. Protein: CASSLGQFQETQYF.

The chain is built from TRBV14 and TRBJ1-2; tentative D call: TRBD1 (5 bases). Germline CDR1 reads SGHDN; CDR2 reads FVKESK. The CDR3 loop spans 14 amino acids. The V and J ends lost 8 bases and 2 bases respectively, with 15 bases between them. CDR3 nucleotide sequence: TGTGCCAGCGCCAAAGACAGCTACAACTATGGCTACACCTTC. Translating it yields CASAKDSYNYGYTF.

The chain is built from TRBV5-1 and TRBJ2-5; no clear D gene. From germline, CDR1 is SGHRS and CDR2 YFSETQ. V was shortened by 6 bases and J by 4 bases, with 4 bases between the two germline ends. This CDR3 is built from 10 residues. In nucleotides, the CDR3 is TGCGCCAGCAAGGGAGAGACCCAGTACTTC. Its protein is CASKGETQYF.